These 20 T cell receptor beta chains were all obtained from the same sample, sequenced in a study of tumor and adjacent non-tumor tissue in lung cancer. This sample's RNA came from whole unsorted tissue. A modified ARM-PCR protocol with three rounds of nested PCR amplified TCRbeta. TCRdb re-derived calls from the multiplex PCR reads in MiXCR, one entry per CDR3 protein. The table shows some 99,000 distinct CDR3 sequences, with around 80% occurring only once. The sequenced sample was lung tumor tissue. All receptors derive from a woman between 55 and 75 years old with non-small cell lung cancer.

As for this clonotype: Since the CDR3 does not end with the conserved phenylalanine or tryptophan, this likely comes from a read error. The chain combines TRBV10-2 with TRBJ1-1; no firm D call. Germline V gene sequence: CDR1 WSHSY, CDR2 SAAADI. The CDR3 totals 12 residues. The CDR3 DNA is TGCGTCACCCAACTCGGGAACACTGAAGCTTTCCTT. This translates into CVTQLGNTEAFL.

This clonotype was counted at least ten times. Here the CDR3 DNA reads TGCAGCGTTGAAGACTCAGGTTTGGGGGGGTCACCCCTCCACTTT. Protein: CSVEDSGLGGSPLHF. The chain uses TRBV29-1 and TRBJ1-6; possibly TRBD1 for D (5 bases). In germline, CDR1 is SQVTM, CDR2 ANQGSEA. The V end was cut by 0 bases, the J end by 10 bases, with 16 bases between. The CDR3 contains 15 residues. Drawing the rest from reference TRBV29-1 and TRBJ1-6, the complete variable domain is SAVISQKPSRDICQRGTSLTIQCQVDSQVTMMFWYRQQPGQSLTLIATANQGSEATYESGFVIDKFPISRPNLTFSTLTVSNMSPEDSSIYLCSVEDSGLGGSPLHFGNGTRLTVT.

This clonotype has a single count. At one end the junction does not follow the germline gene, possibly because of a read error. V gene TRBV29-1 combines with J gene TRBJ2-7; 8 nucleotides line up with TRBD2. Per the germline V gene, CDR1 is SQVTM and CDR2 is ANQGSEA. The CDR3 loop spans 12 amino acids. CDR3 amino acids: CSVTGLGNEQNF. The CDR3 coding sequence is TGCAGCGTCACGGGACTAGGGAATGAGCAGAACTTC.

In its sample, this clonotype was seen once. One end of the junction is discordant with germline, which a read error may explain. The chain links TRBV20-1 to TRBJ2-1, with D perhaps TRBD2 (5 bases). Germline CDR1 and CDR2: DFQATT and SNEGSKA (reference sequence). This CDR3 comprises 12 residues. CDR3 loop: CTAKRTLNEQFF. The CDR3 DNA follows: TGCACTGCTAAGCGGACCTTAAATGAGCAGTTTTTC.

This clonotype occurred many times. The chain joins TRBV11-2 to TRBJ2-2, with no clear D. The V gene lost 1 base and the J gene lost 6 bases, with 12 bases spanning the gap. This CDR3 region has 15 residues. In germline, CDR1 is SGHAT, CDR2 FQNNGV. The CDR3 DNA sequence: TGTGCCAGCAGCTTAGTTCCGGGCAGCGCCGGGGAGCTGTTTTTT. Amino acids: CASSLVPGSAGELFF. The full variable domain, its missing parts supplied by reference TRBV11-2 and TRBJ2-2, is EAGVAQSPRYKIIEKRQSVAFWCNPISGHATLYWYQQILGQGPKLLIQFQNNGVVDDSQLPKDRFSAERLKGVDSTLKIQPAKLEDSAVYLCASSLVPGSAGELFFGEGSRLTVL.

To note about this clonotype: Germline and junction disagree at one end, which may indicate a read error. The chain couples TRBV29-1 to TRBJ1-2, with D possibly matching TRBD1 (6 bases). This CDR3 has 13 residues. The germline CDR1 and CDR2 sequences are SQVTM and ANQGSEA. The CDR3 region is CSASKTGQLGYTF. Written as DNA, the CDR3 is TGCAGCGCCTCAAAAACAGGGCAATTGGGATACACCTTT.

This chain joins TRBV9 and TRBJ2-3; D ambiguous. The V gene's germline CDR1 is SGDLS and CDR2 YYNGEE. This CDR3 spans 15 amino acids. The V gene lost 0 bases and the J gene lost 0 bases, with 8 bases spanning the gap. CDR3 sequence: CASSVVGASTDTQYF. CDR3 nucleotide sequence: TGTGCCAGCAGCGTAGTGGGCGCAAGCACAGATACGCAGTATTTT.

A note on this clonotype: This may arise from a read error, as a much more abundant clone is one base away. The chain carries TRBV6-5 and TRBJ2-2; D gene ambiguous. The CDR3 sequence is 13 residues long. The ends were cut back, 7 bases at V and 4 bases at J, with 10 bases in the middle. Looked up from germline, CDR1 is MNHEY and CDR2 is SVGAGI. Here the CDR3 reads CASKKRLTGELFF. As DNA, the CDR3 is TGTGCCAGCAAAAAGAGACTCACCGGGGAGCTGTTTTTT.

To note about this clonotype: Sequence at one end of the junction differs from germline and may be a read error. This rearrangement joins TRBV4-3 to TRBJ1-5; D remains ambiguous. Germline lookup yields CDR1 LGHNA and CDR2 YSLEER. The CDR3 contains 13 residues. CDR3 DNA: TGCGCCAGCAGCCAGCAAGTGGATCAGCCCCTGAATTTT. As protein: CASSQQVDQPLNF.

A remark on this clonotype: It may be a read error: a sequence one base away is much more abundant. The CDR3 carries no conserved terminal phenylalanine or tryptophan, so it likely arises from a read error. The V call is TRBV5-4, the J call TRBJ1-1, with TRBD1 matching over 8 bases. Germline V lookup: CDR1 SGHNT, CDR2 YYREEE (reference sequence). Trimming cost V 10 bases and J 2 bases; bases outside gene matches: 10. There are 14 residues in the CDR3. In nucleotides, the CDR3 is TGTGCCTCAACCCGTGGACAGGGAAACACTGAAGCTTTCGTT. Protein product: CASTRGQGNTEAFV.

Details on this clonotype: One end of the junction fails to match germline, which may point to a read error. This chain links TRBV11-3 with TRBJ2-1; 15 bases are a match to TRBD2. Germline V gene data show CDR1 as SGHNT and CDR2 as YENEEA. This CDR3 has 19 amino acids. This chain's CDR3 is CESSRQGLAGGRSYYEQFF. The DNA for the CDR3 is TGTGAGAGCAGCCGCCAGGGACTAGCGGGGGGAAGGTCCTACTATGAGCAGTTCTTC.

In its sample, this clonotype was seen a few times. A much more abundant neighbour one base away suggests this may be a read error. V gene TRBV6-2 or TRBV6-3 combines with J gene TRBJ2-1; 11 positions agree with TRBD2. In germline, CDR1 is MNHEY, CDR2 SVGEGT. The CDR3 is made up of 15 amino acids. V gave up 1 base and J gave up 10 bases; unmatched junction bases: 6. This CDR3 is CASSYYSGRAGEQFF. The DNA of the CDR3 is TGTGCCAGCAGTTACTATAGCGGGAGGGCCGGCGAGCAGTTCTTC.

Only one count was recorded for this clonotype. A read error may explain this, as a much larger clone is one base away. The V call is TRBV6-2 or TRBV6-3, the J call TRBJ2-1; weak D call: TRBD2 (5 bases). The V gene's germline CDR1 is MNHEY and CDR2 SVGEGT. This CDR3 is 17 amino acids long. The CDR3 loop reads CASSYYERRSSNNEQFF. The CDR3 bases are TGTGCCAGCAGTTACTATGAGCGGCGTAGCTCCAACAATGAGCAGTTCTTC.

On this clonotype itself: One end of the junction is discordant with germline, which a read error may explain. This sequence joins TRBV4-1 and TRBJ2-1; tentative D call: TRBD1 (5 bases). This CDR3 comprises 12 residues. Per germline, CDR1 MGHRA and CDR2 YSYEKL. CDR3 nucleotide sequence: TGTGCCAGCAGCCAGGGCGGCATTGAGCAGTTCTTC. Its protein is CASSQGGIEQFF.

Concerning this clonotype itself: A single base separates this from a much larger clone, so it may be a read error. The V and J genes are TRBV5-5 and TRBJ2-3; tentatively, D is TRBD2 (5 bases). CDR3 length equals 13 residues. CDR1 is SGHKS, CDR2 YYEKEE, per germline (reference sequence). The CDR3 spells CTSSPGYADTQYF. CDR3 nucleotides: TGTACCAGCAGCCCGGGGTATGCAGATACGCAGTATTTT.

This rearrangement joins TRBV12-3 or TRBV12-4 to TRBJ2-5; D is perhaps TRBD2 (5 bases). The CDR3 runs 15 residues. Deletions cut 4 bases from V and 5 bases from J, with 17 bases between. The CDR3 bases are TGTGCCAGCAGTTGCTTCCTAGCCGGAGTGGAGACCCAGTACTTC. This sequence encodes CASSCFLAGVETQYF.

Concerning this clonotype itself: This could be a read error, since a much larger clone is one nucleotide away. V and J are TRBV5-5 and TRBJ2-6; 9 bases map to TRBD1. The length of the CDR3 is 17 residues. Per the germline V gene, CDR1 is SGHKS and CDR2 is YYEKEE (reference sequence). CDR3 in DNA: TGTGCCAGCAGCACGGGACAGGGAGATTCTGGGGCCAACGTCCTGATTTTC. It codes for CASSTGQGDSGANVLIF.

In the case of this clonotype: A single base separates this from a much larger clone, so it may be a read error. The rearrangement links TRBV20-1 to TRBJ1-6, with D perhaps TRBD1 (6 bases). Trimming pared 6 bases from V and 11 bases from J, leaving 23 bases between. This CDR3 comprises 15 residues. Germline CDR1 reads DFQATT; CDR2 reads SNEGSKA (reference sequence). The CDR3, as DNA: TGCAGTGCGCTAGGGCCGGGGGCAGGGTTGCCACCCCTCCACTTT. Translating gives CSALGPGAGLPPLHF.

Comment on this clonotype: Just one base apart from a much larger clone, this may be a read error. This rearrangement joins TRBV10-3 to TRBJ2-5; D possibly corresponds to TRBD1 (5 bases). V lost 4 bases, J lost 3 bases, and 12 bases lay in between. The CDR3 is 14 amino acids. Germline V gene data show CDR1 as ENHRY and CDR2 as SYGVKD. CDR3 region: CAISALIGEETQYF. The CDR3 nucleotides are TGTGCCATCAGTGCCCTCATAGGGGAAGAGACCCAGTACTTC.

The chain employs TRBV28 and TRBJ2-3; 14 bases match TRBD2. Trimming cost V 5 bases and J 5 bases; bases outside gene matches: 9. CDR3 size: 17 residues. CDR1 is MDHEN and CDR2 is SYDVKM in the germline V gene. The CDR3 coding sequence is TGTGCCAGCAGTCCCTATCCCGGGACTAGCGGGAGAGATACGCAGTATTTT. Protein sequence: CASSPYPGTSGRDTQYF.